These 25 T cell receptor beta chains were all obtained from the same sample, sequenced in a study of blood T cell repertoires in COVID-19. Measured with immunoSEQ multiplex PCR; TCRdb has only the in-frame clones, and not every one. The sample has just over 300,000 clones; over 75% are singletons. The sample consisted of PBMCs or T cells enriched from blood (not recorded which). These receptor sequences come from a young man who had recovered from COVID-19.

The genes are TRBV7-6 and TRBJ2-3; weak D call: TRBD1 (5 bases). The V end lost 1 base, the J end lost 1 base, and 9 bases lay between the germline ends. The CDR3 has 15 amino acids. Germline CDR1 SGHVS, CDR2 FNYEAQ. The CDR3 DNA follows: TGTGCCAGCAGCTTAGGGGGCAAAGGCACAGATACGCAGTATTTT. Translating it yields CASSLGGKGTDTQYF.

The rearrangement joins TRBV14 to TRBJ1-1; no clear D. The CDR3 totals 16 residues. Trimming removed 0 bases at V and 7 bases at J, with 18 bases between. CDR1 is SGHDN, CDR2 FVKESK, per germline. This CDR3 is CASSQDVSGMRGEAFF. The CDR3 DNA is TGTGCCAGCAGCCAAGACGTCTCAGGCATGCGGGGTGAAGCTTTCTTT.

This sequence joins TRBV9 and TRBJ2-1, with TRBD1 matching 7 bases. The CDR3 covers 13 residues. CDR1 SGDLS and CDR2 YYNGEE come from the germline V gene. J was trimmed by 9 bases and V by 3 bases; bases with no gene match: 6. CDR3 DNA: TGTGCCAGCAGCGGGGGACAGTACGTTGAGCAGTTCTTC. Its protein is CASSGGQYVEQFF.

V is TRBV7-8 and J is TRBJ1-5; unclear D gene. Looked up from germline, CDR1 is SGHVS and CDR2 is FQNEAQ. This CDR3 is built from 13 residues. V was trimmed by 5 bases and J by 4 bases, leaving 9 bases between them. CDR3 in DNA: TGTGCCAGCAGCCCCGACACAAATCAGCCCCAGCATTTT. This gives the protein CASSPDTNQPQHF. The full variable domain, its missing parts supplied by reference TRBV7-8 and TRBJ1-5, is GAGVSQSPRYKVAKRGQDVALRCDPISGHVSLFWYQQALGQGPEFLTYFQNEAQLDKSGLPSDRFFAERPEGSVSTLKIQRTQQEDSAVYLCASSPDTNQPQHFGDGTRLSIL.

This chain joins TRBV18 and TRBJ1-2; 8 bases align to TRBD1. CDR1 is KGHSH, CDR2 LQKENI, per germline. The length of the CDR3 is 14 residues. V shed 4 bases and J 4 bases; nucleotides not matched to a gene: 5. CDR3 DNA sequence: TGTGCCAGCTCACAGACAGGGGACTTCTATGGCTACACCTTC. Translating gives CASSQTGDFYGYTF.

The genes are TRBV13 and TRBJ2-7; 7 bases fit TRBD1. The CDR3 is made up of 13 amino acids. Trimming cost V 5 bases and J 6 bases; bases outside gene matches: 7. Per the germline V gene, CDR1 is PRHDT and CDR2 is FYEKMQ (reference sequence). The CDR3 reads CASSRRGLGEQYF. In DNA, the CDR3 is TGTGCCAGCAGCCGCAGGGGGTTGGGCGAGCAGTACTTC.

The chain is built from TRBV5-1 and TRBJ1-1; 10 nucleotides align to TRBD1. Per germline, CDR1 SGHRS and CDR2 YFSETQ. Trimming took 0 bases from V and 4 from J; bases not matched to a gene: 12. This CDR3 has 18 amino acids. Here the CDR3 DNA reads TGCGCCAGCAGCTTGGCCTCGAGACAGGGGGCTTCCGGCACTGAAGCTTTCTTT. The encoded protein is CASSLASRQGASGTEAFF.

V gene TRBV5-5 combines with J gene TRBJ1-6; perhaps TRBD1 as D (6 bases). Germline CDR1 and CDR2: SGHKS and YYEKEE (reference sequence). The CDR3 runs to 17 residues. V was cut by 4 bases and J by 0 bases, with 14 bases left in between. The CDR3 spells CASSKTGMSSYNSPLHF. For the CDR3, the DNA is TGTGCCAGCAGCAAAACAGGGATGAGCTCCTATAATTCACCCCTCCACTTT. The whole variable domain, remainder taken from reference TRBV5-5 and TRBJ1-6, is DAGVTQSPTHLIKTRGQQVTLRCSPISGHKSVSWYQQVLGQGPQFIFQYYEKEERGRGNFPDRFSARQFPNYSSELNVNALLLGDSALYLCASSKTGMSSYNSPLHFGNGTRLTVT.

The V gene is TRBV7-2, the J gene TRBJ2-7; the match to TRBD2 covers 8 bases. The CDR3 has 15 amino acids. The V gene's germline CDR1 is SGHTA and CDR2 FQGNSA. Trimming cost V 1 base and J 3 bases; bases outside gene matches: 5. The CDR3 sequence is CASSLERGRYYEQYF. In DNA, the CDR3 is TGTGCCAGCAGCTTAGAACGCGGGAGGTACTACGAGCAGTACTTC.

The CDR3 here is CAWRLGGELNTEAFF. CDR3 DNA sequence: TGTGCCTGGCGTCTTGGAGGGGAACTGAACACTGAAGCTTTCTTT. V is TRBV30 and J is TRBJ1-1; a possible D gene is TRBD1 (5 bases). Trimming left V 5 bases short and J 0 bases short, with 16 bases between. This CDR3 is 15 amino acids long. CDR1 is GTSNPN and CDR2 is SVGIG in the germline V gene (reference sequence).

The CDR3 region is CASSRGPAGVNSPLHF. The CDR3 bases are TGTGCCAGCAGCCGCGGGCCGGCCGGAGTTAATTCACCCCTCCACTTT. This chain joins TRBV3-1 (or the pseudogene TRBV3-2) and TRBJ1-6; D call uncertain. Germline-derived CDR1 and CDR2 are LGHDT and YNNKEL (reference sequence). The CDR3 totals 16 residues. Trimming removed 4 bases from V and 6 bases from J, with 16 bases in between.

This clone was observed many times. The V gene is TRBV28, the J gene TRBJ2-7; 8 bases line up with TRBD1. Germline V gene lookup returns CDR1 MDHEN and CDR2 SYDVKM. V was clipped by 10 bases and J by 3 bases; unmatched bases: 5. The CDR3 is 12 amino acids. The CDR3, as DNA: TGTGCCACCAGGGGGCGCGTCTACGAGCAGTACTTC. It codes for CATRGRVYEQYF.

The chain employs TRBV7-2 and TRBJ1-5; D gene ambiguous. The V and J ends lost 1 base and 3 bases respectively, with 7 bases between them. CDR1 and CDR2 (germline): SGHTA, FQGNSA. This CDR3 spans 14 amino acids. CDR3 bases: TGTGCCAGCAGCTTAGACAGCATCAATCAGCCCCAGCATTTT. Its protein is CASSLDSINQPQHF.

The genes are TRBV15 and TRBJ1-5; 10 bases map to TRBD1. The CDR3 is 14 amino acids. Trimming removed 4 bases from V and 5 bases from J; junction bases left unmatched: 2. Germline V gives CDR1 LNHNV, CDR2 YYDKDF (reference sequence). The CDR3 DNA reads TGTGCCACCAGCATCGGACAGGGGGATCAGCCCCAGCATTTT. It yields the protein CATSIGQGDQPQHF.

The rearrangement uses TRBV10-3 and TRBJ2-3, with 12 positions matching TRBD2. The ends lost 2 bases at V and 4 bases at J; junction bases unmatched: 1. Germline loops: CDR1 ENHRY, CDR2 SYGVKD. The CDR3 runs 15 residues. The CDR3 loop reads CAISEPSGGADTQYF. The DNA of the CDR3 is TGTGCCATCAGTGAGCCTAGCGGGGGGGCAGATACGCAGTATTTT.

V and J are TRBV12-3 or TRBV12-4 and TRBJ2-4; D is possibly TRBD2 (6 bases). The CDR3 loop spans 12 amino acids. Trimming removed 5 bases at V and 7 bases at J, with 9 bases between. CDR3 in DNA: TGTGCCAGCAGTCGCGCGGGGAACATTCAGTACTTC. This encodes CASSRAGNIQYF.

This clone was counted a few times. The chain links TRBV15 to TRBJ1-6, with D unclear. Germline V gene sequence: CDR1 LNHNV, CDR2 YYDKDF (reference sequence). The V end lost 1 base, the J end lost 6 bases, and 10 bases lay between the germline ends. CDR3 size: 15 residues. The CDR3, as DNA: TGTGCCACCAGCAGAGGCGGGGAACCTAATTCACCCCTCCACTTT. Translating gives CATSRGGEPNSPLHF.

In this sample, this clone turned up once. The genes are TRBV21-1 and TRBJ2-2; the table's D call, TRBD2, has no DNA check behind it. TRBV21-1 is a pseudogene locus. The CDR3 is 16 residues long. The CDR3 nucleotides read TGTGCCAGCAGCAAAGTCGGGGGATCGAACACCGGGGAGCTGTTTTTT. It encodes CASSKVGGSNTGELFF.

This clone was detected a few times. The V gene is TRBV15, the J gene TRBJ2-5; 8 bases map to TRBD2. From germline, CDR1 is LNHNV and CDR2 YYDKDF (reference sequence). Trimming removed 1 base from V and 5 bases from J; junction bases left unmatched: 6. The CDR3 sequence is 15 residues long. Here the CDR3 DNA reads TGTGCCACCAGCAGAGGGGCGGGGGGCTACGAGACCCAGTACTTC. Its translation is CATSRGAGGYETQYF.

The chain links TRBV25-1 to TRBJ2-2; 9 bases agree with TRBD1. This CDR3 is built from 16 residues. Germline trimming cut 3 bases from V and 6 bases from J; bases unmatched to any gene: 8. Germline V CDR1 and CDR2: MGHDK, SYGVNS. For the CDR3, the DNA is TGTGCCAGCAGTGACCGGGACAGGGAGTATGCCGGGGAGCTGTTTTTT. It specifies CASSDRDREYAGELFF. Full variable domain (missing parts from reference TRBV25-1 and TRBJ2-2): EADIYQTPRYLVIGTGKKITLECSQTMGHDKMYWYQQDPGMELHLIHYSYGVNSTEKGDLSSESTVSRIRTEHFPLTLESARPSHTSQYLCASSDRDREYAGELFFGEGSRLTVL.

This rearrangement joins TRBV5-1 to TRBJ1-4; D gene ambiguous. V lost 4 bases and J 8 bases, leaving 12 bases between the germline ends. This CDR3 comprises 13 residues. CDR1 is SGHRS, CDR2 YFSETQ, per germline. The CDR3 region has the DNA TGCGCCAGCAGCCTGGATAAATCCGAAAAACTGTTTTTT. Translating it yields CASSLDKSEKLFF.

V is TRBV20-1 and J is TRBJ1-2, with D possibly TRBD1 on 5 matching bases. There are 11 residues in the CDR3. Germline lookup yields CDR1 DFQATT and CDR2 SNEGSKA (reference sequence). V lost 7 bases, J lost 3 bases, and 9 bases lay in between. The CDR3 region has the DNA TGCAGTGGTAGCAGGGACTATGGCTACACCTTC. This gives the protein CSGSRDYGYTF.

The chain uses TRBV5-5 and TRBJ2-3, with a weak D call TRBD1 (5 bases). Germline CDR1 SGHKS, CDR2 YYEKEE (reference sequence). Trimming removed 3 bases at V and 7 bases at J, with 9 bases between. The CDR3 contains 12 residues. In nucleotides, the CDR3 is TGTGCCAGCAGCTCGGTGGGGCATACGCAGTATTTT. Its translation is CASSSVGHTQYF.

The chain joins TRBV27 to TRBJ1-3, with D uncertain. Trimming stripped 5 bases from V and 7 bases from J, with 15 bases between. The CDR3 contains 14 residues. Germline values: CDR1 MNHEY, CDR2 SMNVEV (reference sequence). This chain's CDR3 is CASSPSGSPNTIYF. The CDR3 DNA sequence: TGTGCCAGCAGTCCTTCCGGGTCCCCTAACACCATATATTTT.

This chain uses TRBV24-1 with TRBJ2-7; the D is unclear. Germline-derived CDR1 and CDR2 are KGHDR and SFDVKD. The germline V and J ends were trimmed by 4 bases and 5 bases, with 17 bases remaining between them. The CDR3 is made up of 15 amino acids. This CDR3 is CATSEKSPRFHEQYF. In nucleotides, the CDR3 is TGTGCCACCAGTGAAAAAAGCCCGAGGTTTCACGAGCAGTACTTC.